The clone carrying this TCR beta chain appeared a few times. CDR1 is DFQATT and CDR2 is SNEGSKA in the germline V gene (reference sequence). Trimming shortened V by 2 bases and J by 6 bases, and 16 bases separated the two germline ends. The CDR3 extends over 14 amino acids. The data belong to a study of blood T cells in healthy people across ages. The second PCR ran about 7 to 12 cycles with a sample-barcoded 5' primer and J-beta primers. TCRdb recomputed calls from the 5' RACE reads with MiXCR, one row per CDR3 protein. The profile shows about 1.6 million distinct CDR3 sequences, 30% to 40% of them singletons.

The TCR originated in a woman aged 25 to 45 in good health. The sequenced sample consisted of blood. The chain has TRBV20-1 and TRBJ2-5; possibly TRBD2 for D (7 bases). In DNA form, the CDR3 reads TGCAGTGCTAGATCCGGGGGGCCGGATCAGACCCAGTACTTC. Encoded protein: CSARSGGPDQTQYF.